This T cell receptor beta chain came from a study of beta chain features in type 1 diabetes. This clone occurred a few times. Its antigen is currently unknown. CDR1 is LGHNA, CDR2 YSLEER, per germline. The CDR3 is made up of 14 amino acids. Trimming stripped 3 bases from V and 5 bases from J, with 12 bases between. Broader study findings: It was possible that PCR favored shorter templates, equally so in patients and controls. For Type 1 diabetes patients, all four CD4+ subsets carried TCRB CDR3s that were moderately but significantly shorter.

Expressed TCRB transcripts were sequenced after all isolated RNA was converted to cDNA. The assay was immunoSEQ multiplex PCR, and TCRdb's table has in-frame clones only and misses some. The sample includes about 900,000 clones, roughly a sixth of them seen just once. This sequence originates from a woman in her late teens or twenties in good health. Sequencing was carried out using naive CD4+ T cells from blood. The chain links TRBV4-3 to TRBJ2-3, with D maybe TRBD2 (6 bases). CDR3 in amino acids: CASSQEGRGDTQYF. In DNA form, the CDR3 reads TGCGCCAGCAGCCAGGAAGGGCGGGGAGATACGCAGTATTTT.